The rows below give T cell receptor beta chains drawn from one sample of a study of shared clonotypes between healthy human individuals. Generated by immunoSEQ multiplex PCR, the TCRdb table keeps only in-frame clones and is missing some. Among 2 million to 2.5 million clones, under 95% were seen once, and the ten largest hold 0.37%. Sequencing was performed on naive CD4+ T cells from PBMCs. Every receptor here comes from a man younger than 35 in good health. Some clones in this sample may be carry-over from other donors' samples. Both conserved end residues are part of each CDR3. The order of the fields is J gene, clone size, V gene, D gene, CDR3 protein, CDR3 DNA. D genes are given only for firm matches. Clone sizes are given selectively: once, few, many, or a class where the clone is expanded.

J gene: TRBJ1-2; clone size: once; V gene: TRBV28; D gene: NA; CDR3 protein: CASSLRDGSYTF; CDR3 DNA: TGTGCCAGCAGTCTACGGGACGGCAGCTACACCTTC
J gene: TRBJ2-2; clone size: NA; V gene: TRBV5-4; D gene: TRBD1; CDR3 protein: CAGRRDGTGNTGELFF; CDR3 DNA: TGTGCCGGAAGAAGAGATGGGACAGGAAACACCGGGGAGCTGTTTTTT
J gene: TRBJ2-3; clone size: NA; V gene: TRBV30; D gene: TRBD1; CDR3 protein: CAWSHRGRTDTQYF; CDR3 DNA: TGTGCCTGGAGTCACAGGGGGCGGACAGATACGCAGTATTTT
J gene: TRBJ2-1; clone size: NA; V gene: TRBV7-9; D gene: NA; CDR3 protein: CASSKSNFLNEQFF; CDR3 DNA: TGTGCCAGCAGCAAAAGTAATTTTTTAAATGAGCAGTTCTTC
J gene: TRBJ2-3; clone size: NA; V gene: TRBV5-1; D gene: NA; CDR3 protein: CASSVVGTDTQYF; CDR3 DNA: TGCGCCAGCAGCGTGGTTGGCACAGATACGCAGTATTTT
J gene: TRBJ2-1; clone size: NA; V gene: TRBV5-1; D gene: NA; CDR3 protein: CASRIGGAGYNEQFF; CDR3 DNA: TGCGCCAGCCGGATTGGAGGGGCTGGCTACAATGAGCAGTTCTTC
J gene: TRBJ1-5; clone size: NA; V gene: TRBV10-3; D gene: NA; CDR3 protein: CAISESAGERQPQHF; CDR3 DNA: TGTGCCATCAGTGAGTCGGCAGGGGAGCGTCAGCCCCAGCATTTT
J gene: TRBJ1-4; clone size: NA; V gene: TRBV15; D gene: NA; CDR3 protein: CATSRDQGYTLTNEKLFF; CDR3 DNA: TGTGCCACCAGCAGAGATCAGGGCTACACGCTTACTAATGAAAAACTGTTTTTT
J gene: TRBJ1-2; clone size: NA; V gene: TRBV30; D gene: NA; CDR3 protein: CAWNMGGGYTF; CDR3 DNA: TGTGCCTGGAATATGGGGGGTGGCTACACCTTC
J gene: TRBJ1-4; clone size: NA; V gene: TRBV28; D gene: NA; CDR3 protein: CASSLPSEKLFF; CDR3 DNA: TGTGCCAGCAGTTTACCGTCTGAAAAACTGTTTTTT
J gene: TRBJ2-4; clone size: NA; V gene: TRBV6-1; D gene: NA; CDR3 protein: CASREGAQNIQYF; CDR3 DNA: TGTGCCAGCAGGGAGGGGGCACAAAACATTCAGTACTTC
J gene: TRBJ1-4; clone size: NA; V gene: TRBV19; D gene: NA; CDR3 protein: CASSISDSNEKLFF; CDR3 DNA: TGTGCCAGTAGTATCTCCGATTCTAATGAAAAACTGTTTTTT
J gene: TRBJ1-2; clone size: NA; V gene: TRBV27; D gene: NA; CDR3 protein: CASSLNDSPTYGYTF; CDR3 DNA: TGTGCCAGCAGTTTAAATGACTCCCCGACTTATGGCTACACCTTC
J gene: TRBJ1-4; clone size: few; V gene: TRBV28; D gene: TRBD1; CDR3 protein: CASRTGVEKLFF; CDR3 DNA: TGTGCCAGCAGGACAGGGGTAGAAAAACTGTTTTTT
J gene: TRBJ2-7; clone size: NA; V gene: TRBV20-1; D gene: NA; CDR3 protein: CSAAPYEQYF; CDR3 DNA: TGCAGTGCCGCGCCCTACGAGCAGTACTTC
J gene: TRBJ1-4; clone size: NA; V gene: TRBV11-2; D gene: NA; CDR3 protein: CASSLSPNEKLFF; CDR3 DNA: TGTGCCAGCAGCTTAAGCCCTAATGAAAAACTGTTTTTT
J gene: TRBJ2-5; clone size: NA; V gene: TRBV6-5; D gene: NA; CDR3 protein: CASSYSRETQYF; CDR3 DNA: TGTGCCAGCAGTTACTCTAGGGAGACCCAGTACTTC
J gene: TRBJ2-1; clone size: once; V gene: TRBV7-2; D gene: NA; CDR3 protein: CASSLARRNEQFF; CDR3 DNA: TGTGCCAGCAGCTTAGCGCGCCGCAATGAGCAGTTCTTC
J gene: TRBJ2-7; clone size: NA; V gene: TRBV5-1; D gene: TRBD2; CDR3 protein: CASSLDVAGVGEQYF; CDR3 DNA: TGCGCCAGCAGCTTGGATGTAGCGGGAGTTGGAGAGCAGTACTTC
J gene: TRBJ1-5; clone size: NA; V gene: TRBV28; D gene: NA; CDR3 protein: CASSWGEFNQPQHF; CDR3 DNA: TGTGCCAGCAGTTGGGGGGAATTCAATCAGCCCCAGCATTTT
J gene: TRBJ1-2; clone size: NA; V gene: TRBV29-1; D gene: NA; CDR3 protein: CSVDGDGYTF; CDR3 DNA: TGCAGCGTTGATGGGGATGGCTACACCTTC
J gene: TRBJ2-5; clone size: NA; V gene: TRBV20-1; D gene: NA; CDR3 protein: CSASKETQYF; CDR3 DNA: TGCAGTGCTTCGAAGGAGACCCAGTACTTC
J gene: TRBJ1-4; clone size: NA; V gene: TRBV6-6; D gene: NA; CDR3 protein: CASSTGYEKLFF; CDR3 DNA: TGTGCCAGCAGTACAGGGTATGAAAAACTGTTTTTT
J gene: TRBJ1-4; clone size: NA; V gene: TRBV7-9; D gene: TRBD1; CDR3 protein: CASSLSGTDAREKLFF; CDR3 DNA: TGTGCCAGCAGCTTATCCGGGACAGACGCTCGAGAAAAACTGTTTTTT
J gene: TRBJ2-7; clone size: once; V gene: TRBV27; D gene: TRBD2; CDR3 protein: CASSYIAGPYEQYF; CDR3 DNA: TGTGCCAGCAGTTACATAGCGGGACCCTACGAGCAGTACTTC
J gene: TRBJ1-2; clone size: NA; V gene: TRBV6-1; D gene: NA; CDR3 protein: CASSEGRAFIRVGYTF; CDR3 DNA: TGTGCCAGCAGTGAAGGGCGGGCCTTTATCAGGGTTGGCTACACCTTC
J gene: TRBJ2-5; clone size: once; V gene: TRBV5-1; D gene: TRBD2; CDR3 protein: CASSFQIAGGPQETQYF; CDR3 DNA: TGCGCCAGCAGCTTCCAGATAGCGGGAGGCCCTCAAGAGACCCAGTACTTC
J gene: TRBJ2-7; clone size: NA; V gene: TRBV27; D gene: TRBD2; CDR3 protein: CASSASGRRDEQYF; CDR3 DNA: TGTGCCAGCAGCGCTAGCGGGAGGCGGGACGAGCAGTACTTC
J gene: TRBJ2-6; clone size: NA; V gene: TRBV10-2; D gene: NA; CDR3 protein: CASSWDSPTLPGANVLTF; CDR3 DNA: TGCGCCAGCAGTTGGGACTCCCCAACCCTCCCTGGGGCCAACGTCCTGACTTTC
J gene: TRBJ1-2; clone size: NA; V gene: TRBV28; D gene: NA; CDR3 protein: CASSWGRINYGYTF; CDR3 DNA: TGTGCCAGCAGTTGGGGGCGGATAAACTATGGCTACACCTTC
J gene: TRBJ2-7; clone size: NA; V gene: TRBV6-5; D gene: TRBD2; CDR3 protein: CASSPQLAGGYEQYF; CDR3 DNA: TGTGCCAGCAGTCCCCAGCTAGCGGGAGGCTACGAGCAGTACTTC
J gene: TRBJ1-1; clone size: NA; V gene: TRBV25-1; D gene: TRBD1; CDR3 protein: CASSAWTGGDTEAFF; CDR3 DNA: TGTGCCAGCAGTGCTTGGACAGGGGGCGACACTGAAGCTTTCTTT
J gene: TRBJ1-2; clone size: NA; V gene: TRBV15; D gene: TRBD1; CDR3 protein: CATSRGQGGYTF; CDR3 DNA: TGTGCCACCAGCAGGGGACAGGGAGGCTACACCTTC
J gene: TRBJ1-1; clone size: NA; V gene: TRBV5-1; D gene: NA; CDR3 protein: CASSSQGGNTEAFF; CDR3 DNA: TGCGCCAGCAGCTCCCAGGGTGGGAACACTGAAGCTTTCTTT
J gene: TRBJ2-2; clone size: NA; V gene: TRBV7-3; D gene: NA; CDR3 protein: CASSLPFSGELFF; CDR3 DNA: TGTGCCAGCAGCTTACCCTTTTCCGGGGAGCTGTTTTTT
J gene: TRBJ2-1; clone size: NA; V gene: TRBV11-2; D gene: NA; CDR3 protein: CASSSRRAGHNEQFF; CDR3 DNA: TGTGCCAGCAGCTCTAGGAGGGCCGGGCACAATGAGCAGTTCTTC
J gene: TRBJ2-7; clone size: NA; V gene: TRBV4-1; D gene: TRBD1; CDR3 protein: CASSQGPPGTGPYEQYF; CDR3 DNA: TGCGCCAGCAGCCAAGGACCACCGGGGACAGGACCCTACGAGCAGTACTTC
J gene: TRBJ2-5; clone size: NA; V gene: TRBV19; D gene: TRBD2; CDR3 protein: CASTRAGEETQYF; CDR3 DNA: TGTGCCAGTACCCGGGCGGGAGAAGAGACCCAGTACTTC
J gene: TRBJ1-2; clone size: NA; V gene: TRBV12-5; D gene: NA; CDR3 protein: CASGLGGRLDYGYTF; CDR3 DNA: TGTGCTAGTGGTTTGGGGGGCAGACTGGACTATGGCTACACCTTC
J gene: TRBJ1-1; clone size: NA; V gene: TRBV6-4; D gene: NA; CDR3 protein: CASTMEYIGHAENTEAFF; CDR3 DNA: TGTGCCAGCACTATGGAGTATATAGGACACGCCGAGAACACTGAAGCTTTCTTT
J gene: TRBJ2-4; clone size: NA; V gene: TRBV29-1; D gene: NA; CDR3 protein: CSAWDRRNIQYF; CDR3 DNA: TGCAGCGCTTGGGACCGACGCAACATTCAGTACTTC
J gene: TRBJ1-4; clone size: NA; V gene: TRBV5-4; D gene: NA; CDR3 protein: CASSLYPRADNNEKLFF; CDR3 DNA: TGTGCCAGCAGCCTATATCCTCGGGCAGACAATAATGAAAAACTGTTTTTT
J gene: TRBJ1-1; clone size: once; V gene: TRBV6-1; D gene: TRBD1; CDR3 protein: CASRTGSITEAFF; CDR3 DNA: TGTGCCAGCAGGACAGGGTCAATAACTGAAGCTTTCTTT
J gene: TRBJ1-2; clone size: NA; V gene: TRBV30; D gene: NA; CDR3 protein: CAWSVQGYYGYTF; CDR3 DNA: TGTGCCTGGAGTGTACAAGGGTATTATGGCTACACCTTC
J gene: TRBJ2-1; clone size: NA; V gene: TRBV19; D gene: TRBD2; CDR3 protein: CASRLTGTIYNEQFF; CDR3 DNA: TGTGCCAGTAGGTTGACCGGGACTATCTACAATGAGCAGTTCTTC
J gene: TRBJ2-1; clone size: NA; V gene: TRBV30; D gene: TRBD2; CDR3 protein: CAWKPGLAYNEQFF; CDR3 DNA: TGTGCCTGGAAGCCGGGACTAGCCTACAATGAGCAGTTCTTC
J gene: TRBJ1-4; clone size: few; V gene: TRBV2; D gene: TRBD1; CDR3 protein: CASSEQGAVGKLFF; CDR3 DNA: TGTGCCAGCAGTGAACAGGGGGCTGTTGGAAAACTGTTTTTT
J gene: TRBJ1-1; clone size: NA; V gene: TRBV9; D gene: TRBD1; CDR3 protein: CASSGGQPNTEAFF; CDR3 DNA: TGTGCCAGCAGCGGGGGACAGCCGAACACTGAAGCTTTCTTT